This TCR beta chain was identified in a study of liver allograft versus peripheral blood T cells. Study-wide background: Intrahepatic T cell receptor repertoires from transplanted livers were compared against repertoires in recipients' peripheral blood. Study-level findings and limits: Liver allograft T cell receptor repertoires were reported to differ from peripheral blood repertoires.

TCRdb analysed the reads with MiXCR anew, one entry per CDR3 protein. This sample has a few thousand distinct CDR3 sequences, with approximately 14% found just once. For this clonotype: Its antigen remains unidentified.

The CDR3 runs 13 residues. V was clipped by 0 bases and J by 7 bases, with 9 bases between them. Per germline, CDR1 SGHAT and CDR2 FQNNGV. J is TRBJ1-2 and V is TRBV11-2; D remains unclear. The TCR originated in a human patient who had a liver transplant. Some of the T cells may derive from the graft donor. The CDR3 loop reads CASSLDRASGYTF. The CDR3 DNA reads TGTGCCAGCAGCTTAGATAGAGCGTCTGGCTACACCTTC.